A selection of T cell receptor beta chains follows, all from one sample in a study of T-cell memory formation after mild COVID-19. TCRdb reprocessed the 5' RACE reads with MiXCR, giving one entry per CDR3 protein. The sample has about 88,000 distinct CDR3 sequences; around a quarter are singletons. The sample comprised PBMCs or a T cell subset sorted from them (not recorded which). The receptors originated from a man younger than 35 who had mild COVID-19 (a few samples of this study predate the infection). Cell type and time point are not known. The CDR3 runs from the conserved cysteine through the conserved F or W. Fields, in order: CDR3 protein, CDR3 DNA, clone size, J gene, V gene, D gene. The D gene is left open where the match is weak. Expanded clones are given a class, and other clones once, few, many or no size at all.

CDR3: CASSQVVGGDTQYF
DNA: TGCGCCAGCAGCCAAGTGGTCGGGGGGGATACGCAGTATTTT
size: .
J: TRBJ2-3
V: TRBV4-1
D: TRBD2

CDR3: CASSQERTGGDEQYF
DNA: TGCGCCAGCAGCCAAGAAAGGACAGGGGGCGACGAGCAGTACTTC
size: .
J: TRBJ2-7
V: TRBV4-3
D: TRBD1

CDR3: CASSQGGREQETQYF
DNA: TGCGCCAGCAGCCAAGGGGGGAGGGAGCAAGAGACCCAGTACTTC
size: .
J: TRBJ2-5
V: TRBV4-3
D: TRBD2

CDR3: CASSLALQGGIDGYTF
DNA: TGCGCCAGCAGCTTGGCTTTGCAGGGGGGTATAGATGGCTACACCTTC
size: .
J: TRBJ1-2
V: TRBV5-1
D: TRBD1

CDR3: CASSGTGVQETQYF
DNA: TGTGCCAGCAGTGGAACAGGGGTGCAAGAGACCCAGTACTTC
size: .
J: TRBJ2-5
V: TRBV27
D: TRBD1

CDR3: CASSVTGGGNQPQHF
DNA: TGTGCCAGCAGTGTCACAGGGGGCGGTAATCAGCCCCAGCATTTT
size: few
J: TRBJ1-5
V: TRBV12-3/TRBV12-4
D: TRBD1

CDR3: CASSRGTATYEQYF
DNA: TGCGCCAGCAGCCGCGGGACGGCAACCTACGAGCAGTACTTC
size: .
J: TRBJ2-7
V: TRBV4-1
D: .

CDR3: CASSLGGRDGETQYF
DNA: TGTGCCAGCAGCCTGGGGGGCCGTGACGGAGAGACCCAGTACTTC
size: .
J: TRBJ2-5
V: TRBV11-2
D: .

CDR3: CASSQVADTYEQYF
DNA: TGTGCCAGCAGCCAAGTTGCAGACACCTACGAGCAGTACTTC
size: .
J: TRBJ2-7
V: TRBV4-2
D: .

CDR3: CASSYSYSYEQYF
DNA: TGTGCCAGCAGTTACAGTTACTCCTACGAGCAGTACTTC
size: .
J: TRBJ2-7
V: TRBV6-5
D: .

CDR3: CASSPRVGGSAEAFF
DNA: TGTGCCAGCAGCCCTAGGGTAGGGGGCAGTGCTGAAGCTTTCTTT
size: .
J: TRBJ1-1
V: TRBV7-8
D: TRBD1

CDR3: CASTAGSGVKGETF
DNA: TGTGCCAGCACCGCCGGGTCGGGCGTCAAAGGGGAGACCTTC
size: few
J: TRBJ1-2
V: TRBV6-1
D: .

CDR3: CASSQDQGLGADTQYF
DNA: TGTGCCAGCAGCCAAGATCAGGGACTAGGCGCAGATACGCAGTATTTT
size: many
J: TRBJ2-3
V: TRBV4-2
D: TRBD2

CDR3: CASSQDDLRAGDEQFF
DNA: TGCGCCAGCAGCCAAGATGATCTAAGGGCGGGGGATGAGCAGTTCTTC
size: .
J: TRBJ2-1
V: TRBV4-3
D: TRBD2

CDR3: CASSRNPGTSHTGELFF
DNA: TGTGCCAGCAGCCGAAATCCCGGGACTAGTCACACCGGGGAGCTGTTTTTT
size: .
J: TRBJ2-2
V: TRBV7-9
D: TRBD2

CDR3: CASSYSWRGSNTEAFF
DNA: TGTGCCAGCAGTTACTCGTGGAGGGGTTCGAACACTGAAGCTTTCTTT
size: few
J: TRBJ1-1
V: TRBV6-5
D: .

CDR3: CASSGPQGAFF
DNA: TGTGCCAGCAGCGGACCGCAGGGGGCTTTCTTT
size: once
J: TRBJ1-1
V: TRBV12-3/TRBV12-4
D: .

CDR3: CASSGGGPPGTQYF
DNA: TGTGCCAGCAGCGGTGGGGGGCCCCCCGGTACGCAGTATTTT
size: .
J: TRBJ2-3
V: TRBV6-5
D: .

CDR3: CASSLGGNGYTF
DNA: TGTGCCAGCAGCTTAGGGGGGAACGGCTACACCTTC
size: .
J: TRBJ1-2
V: TRBV7-6
D: .

CDR3: CASSIVPGQPQHF
DNA: TGTGCCAGTAGTATAGTTCCTGGTCAGCCCCAGCATTTT
size: .
J: TRBJ1-5
V: TRBV19
D: .

CDR3: CASSQGIGPLREAFF
DNA: TGCGCCAGCAGCCAAGGGATCGGTCCCCTAAGAGAAGCTTTCTTT
size: few
J: TRBJ1-1
V: TRBV4-3
D: .

CDR3: CASSPLVRTEAFF
DNA: TGTGCCAGCAGCCCATTAGTCCGTACTGAAGCTTTCTTT
size: few
J: TRBJ1-1
V: TRBV7-6
D: .

CDR3: CASRGMNEQFF
DNA: TGTGCCAGCAGGGGGATGAATGAGCAGTTCTTC
size: .
J: TRBJ2-1
V: TRBV11-1
D: .

CDR3: CASSVDGTVNEKLFF
DNA: TGTGCCAGCAGCGTAGATGGGACAGTCAATGAAAAACTGTTTTTT
size: many
J: TRBJ1-4
V: TRBV9
D: TRBD1

CDR3: CSARITGVSSYEQYF
DNA: TGCAGTGCTAGAATTACAGGGGTAAGCTCCTACGAGCAGTACTTC
size: many
J: TRBJ2-7
V: TRBV20-1
D: TRBD1

CDR3: CASSSTLGGGETQYF
DNA: .
size: .
J: TRBJ2-5
V: TRBV11-2
D: .

CDR3: CATHLVLGGIYGYTF
DNA: TGTGCCACCCACCTAGTTTTAGGGGGTATTTATGGCTACACCTTC
size: few
J: TRBJ1-2
V: TRBV24-1
D: .

CDR3: CASSLATSGEEQFF
DNA: TGCGCCAGCAGCTTGGCAACTAGCGGGGAAGAGCAGTTCTTC
size: .
J: TRBJ2-1
V: TRBV5-1
D: TRBD2

CDR3: CASSFGLRPDTQYF
DNA: TGTGCCAGCAGCTTCGGGTTGAGGCCAGATACGCAGTATTTT
size: few
J: TRBJ2-3
V: TRBV7-9
D: .